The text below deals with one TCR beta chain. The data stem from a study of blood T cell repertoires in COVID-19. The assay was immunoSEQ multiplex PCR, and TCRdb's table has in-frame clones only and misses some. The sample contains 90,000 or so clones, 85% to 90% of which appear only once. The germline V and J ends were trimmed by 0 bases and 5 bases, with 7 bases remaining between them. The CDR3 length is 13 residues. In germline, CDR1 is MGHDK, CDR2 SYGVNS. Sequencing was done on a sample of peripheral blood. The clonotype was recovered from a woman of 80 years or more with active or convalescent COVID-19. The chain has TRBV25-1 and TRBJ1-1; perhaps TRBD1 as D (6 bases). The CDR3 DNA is TGTGCCAGCAGTGAATATAGGGGGACTGAAGCTTTCTTT. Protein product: CASSEYRGTEAFF.